These 10 T cell receptor beta chains were sequenced from one sample in a study of regulatory T cells in long-lasting Graves disease. Arm-PCR of CDR3 regions and iRepertoire HTBI primers were used to build TCR beta libraries. TCRdb re-called the multiplex PCR reads with MiXCR, one entry per CDR3 protein. The repertoire holds around 450,000 distinct CDR3 sequences, with about 22% as singletons. The time point: persistent/refractory GD, antithyroid drugs over 5 years with positive TRAb. PBMC-derived RNA was used for the TCR library. This specimen was peripheral blood mononuclear cells (PBMCs), taken when the disease was refractory, from a patient treated with antithyroid drugs. The receptors come from a female donor with Graves disease.

The chain uses TRBV29-1 and TRBJ1-2; 11 bases are shared with TRBD1. The germline V gene encodes CDR1 SQVTM and CDR2 ANQGSEA. J lost 7 bases, V lost 2 bases, and 12 bases had no gene match. CDR3 length equals 16 residues. DNA for the CDR3: TGCAGCGTTGAAAACACCGGGACAGGGGGAGGATCTGGCTACACCTTC. This translates into CSVENTGTGGGSGYTF.

CDR3 amino acids: CASSSAGTGRYNEQFF. CDR3 sequence (DNA): TGTGCCAGCAGCTCGGCCGGGACAGGGCGGTACAATGAGCAGTTCTTC. The chain combines TRBV7-6 with TRBJ2-1; TRBD1 matches 9 bases. Germline assignment: CDR1 SGHVS and CDR2 FNYEAQ. J lost 4 bases, V lost 4 bases, and 8 bases had no gene match. This CDR3 has 16 amino acids.

A few counts support this clonotype. A much larger clone is a single base away; this may be a read error. This sequence joins TRBV28 and TRBJ1-1; 8 bases align to TRBD1. In germline, CDR1 is MDHEN, CDR2 SYDVKM. This CDR3 is built from 14 residues. J gave up 4 bases and V 3 bases, and 4 bases lay outside the gene matches. This chain's CDR3 is CASSLSTGVTEAFF. CDR3 DNA: TGTGCCAGCAGTTTGTCGACAGGGGTCACTGAAGCTTTCTTT.

The gene calls are TRBV7-9 and TRBJ1-1; D is perhaps TRBD1 (5 bases). V dropped 5 bases and J dropped 5 bases, with 15 bases sitting between them. CDR1 and CDR2 (germline): SEHNR, FQNEAQ (reference sequence). The CDR3 is made up of 14 amino acids. This CDR3 reads CASSHQEGRTEAFF. Written as DNA, the CDR3 is TGTGCCAGCAGCCATCAGGAGGGGCGGACTGAAGCTTTCTTT. The variable domain in full, completed from reference TRBV7-9 and TRBJ1-1, reads DTGVSQNPRHKITKRGQNVTFRCDPISEHNRLYWYRQTLGQGPEFLTYFQNEAQLEKSRLLSDRFSAERPKGSFSTLEIQRTEQGDSAMYLCASSHQEGRTEAFFGQGTRLTVV.

This clonotype was seen a handful of times. The chain couples TRBV30 to TRBJ2-7; 8 positions match TRBD2. This CDR3 is built from 14 residues. V trimming: 2 bases; J trimming: 0 bases; junction bases outside the gene matches: 3. Germline V CDR1 and CDR2: GTSNPN, SVGIG (reference sequence). In DNA form, the CDR3 reads TGTGCCTGGAGTCCGGGGGGGATCTCCTACGAGCAGTACTTC. Amino acids: CAWSPGGISYEQYF.

V is TRBV6-5 and J is TRBJ1-6; a possible D gene is TRBD1 (6 bases). Trimming took 0 bases from V and 6 from J, leaving 12 bases between them. Germline assignment: CDR1 MNHEY and CDR2 SVGAGI. The CDR3 has 16 amino acids. CDR3: CASSYSVQGPNSPLHF. In DNA, the CDR3 is TGTGCCAGCAGTTACTCAGTACAGGGCCCTAATTCACCCCTCCACTTT.

The chain employs TRBV28 and TRBJ2-1, with 8 bases aligning to TRBD1. Germline V gene sequence: CDR1 MDHEN, CDR2 SYDVKM. After removal of 5 bases from V and 6 bases from J, the junction contained 6 bases not matched to a gene. The CDR3 loop spans 14 amino acids. CDR3 in DNA: TGTGCCAGCAGTCTAAAGGACAGGGCCAATGAGCAGTTCTTC. Translating gives CASSLKDRANEQFF.

This clonotype was recorded at least ten times. V and J are TRBV5-1 and TRBJ1-5, with D hard to call. The CDR3 sequence is 14 residues long. The germline V gene has CDR1 SGHRS and CDR2 YFSETQ. Trimming cost V 4 bases and J 5 bases, with 13 bases left between them. The CDR3 DNA reads as TGCGCCAGCAGCACAGAGGGTGGGGATCAGCCCCAGCATTTT. Amino acids: CASSTEGGDQPQHF.

This clonotype has a handful of counts. The rearrangement joins TRBV9 to TRBJ1-2; D might be TRBD1 (5 bases). Germline CDR1 reads SGDLS; CDR2 reads YYNGEE. This CDR3 contains 13 residues. The V end was cut by 3 bases, the J end by 4 bases, with 10 bases between. CDR3 sequence (DNA): TGTGCCAGCAGCGGGGGGGAGGCCTATGGCTACACCTTC. Its protein product is CASSGGEAYGYTF.

This clonotype was seen many times. The CDR3: CASSTGGWYEQYF. The CDR3 region has the DNA TGTGCCAGCAGTACAGGGGGCTGGTACGAGCAGTACTTC. The chain uses TRBV12-3 or TRBV12-4 and TRBJ2-7, with 9 bases lining up with TRBD1. Losses at the gene ends were 5 bases for V and 4 bases for J; bases not matched to a gene: 3. The CDR3 contains 13 residues.